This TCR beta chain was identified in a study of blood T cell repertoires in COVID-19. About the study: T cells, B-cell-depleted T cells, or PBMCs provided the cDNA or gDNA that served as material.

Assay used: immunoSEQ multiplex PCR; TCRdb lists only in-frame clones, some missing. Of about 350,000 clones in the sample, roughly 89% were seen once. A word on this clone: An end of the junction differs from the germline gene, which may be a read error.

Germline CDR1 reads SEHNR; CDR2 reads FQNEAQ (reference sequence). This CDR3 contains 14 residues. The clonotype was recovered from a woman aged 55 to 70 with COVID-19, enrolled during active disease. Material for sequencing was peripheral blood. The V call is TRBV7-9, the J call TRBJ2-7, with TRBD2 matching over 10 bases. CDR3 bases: TGTGCCAGCAGCCTAGCGGGGGCGCCCGGCGAGCAGTACTTC. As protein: CASSLAGAPGEQYF.